Listed here are 24 T cell receptor beta chains from one sample, sequenced in a study of regulatory T cells in long-lasting Graves disease. Indicated time point: newly diagnosed GD, antithyroid drugs for less than 3 months. Making the TCR library involved RNA that had been extracted from PBMCs. Library construction for TCR beta used iRepertoire HTBI primers and Arm-PCR of CDR3 regions. In TCRdb, the multiplex PCR reads were re-called with MiXCR into one record per CDR3 protein. The profile shows roughly 260,000 distinct CDR3 sequences, about 17% of them singletons. This same sample was also part of a study on T cells in Graves' hyperthyroidism and ophthalmopathy.

Sequences were derived from peripheral blood mononuclear cells (PBMCs), sampled at new diagnosis, from a patient treated with antithyroid drugs. These receptors were collected from a young woman with Graves disease.

This clonotype showed up just a few times. The CDR3 sequence is CASSLQAPANNEKLFF. In nucleotides, the CDR3 is TGTGCCAGCAGCCTCCAGGCGCCAGCCAACAATGAAAAACTGTTTTTT. The chain links TRBV6-1 to TRBJ1-4; no clear D gene. Per germline, CDR1 MNHNS and CDR2 SASEGT. The CDR3 sequence is 16 residues long. Between the trimmed V and J ends, which lost 6 bases and 5 bases, there was a span of 19 bases.

With respect to this clonotype: This may be a read error: a much more frequent sequence differs by one nucleotide. The rearrangement links TRBV6-2 or TRBV6-3 to TRBJ2-7; D gene uncertain. Trimming stripped 11 bases from V and 0 bases from J, with 14 bases between. Germline loops: CDR1 MNHEY, CDR2 SVGEGT. This CDR3 comprises 13 residues. The CDR3 region has the DNA TGTGCCTGCACAGTGGGAAGCTCCTACGAGCAGTACTTC. The encoded protein is CACTVGSSYEQYF.

With regard to this clonotype: This may be a read error: a much more frequent sequence differs by one nucleotide. The rearrangement joins TRBV18 to TRBJ1-5; D unresolved. Trimming took off 1 base at V and 8 bases at J, with 15 bases between the two ends. This CDR3 comprises 15 residues. The germline V gene encodes CDR1 KGHSH and CDR2 LQKENI. The CDR3 nucleotides read TGTGCCAGCTCACCACGGGCCGAGACCGCGGAGCCCCAGCATTTT. As protein: CASSPRAETAEPQHF. Combining the CDR3 with reference TRBV18 and TRBJ1-5 gives the whole variable domain NAGVMQNPRHLVRRRGQEARLRCSPMKGHSHVYWYRQLPEEGLKFMVYLQKENIIDESGMPKERFSAEFPKEGPSILRIQQVVRGDSAAYFCASSPRAETAEPQHFGDGTRLSIL.

The chain links TRBV7-9 to TRBJ2-1, with no clear D. CDR3 length: 15 amino acids. CDR1 SEHNR and CDR2 FQNEAQ come from the germline V gene (reference sequence). Deletions cut 2 bases from V and 6 bases from J, with 14 bases between. CDR3 amino acids: CASSLNVDLSNEQFF. The CDR3 DNA is TGTGCCAGCAGCTTAAACGTCGACCTTAGCAATGAGCAGTTCTTC.

This clonotype came up many times. The chain combines TRBV5-4 with TRBJ2-5, with D perhaps TRBD1 or TRBD2 (5 bases each). The CDR3 consists of 14 residues. Trimming pared 6 bases from V and 2 bases from J, leaving 14 bases between. Per germline, CDR1 SGHNT and CDR2 YYREEE (reference sequence). The CDR3 sequence is CASNIRDGQETQYF. CDR3 coding DNA: TGTGCCAGCAACATCCGGGACGGACAAGAGACCCAGTACTTC. The whole variable domain, remainder taken from reference TRBV5-4 and TRBJ2-5, is ETGVTQSPTHLIKTRGQQVTLRCSSQSGHNTVSWYQQALGQGPQFIFQYYREEENGRGNFPPRFSGLQFPNYSSELNVNALELDDSALYLCASNIRDGQETQYFGPGTRLLVL.

This clonotype was seen a handful of times. This chain joins TRBV19 and TRBJ1-5; 9 bases are a match to TRBD1. Losses at the gene ends were 7 bases for V and 4 bases for J; bases not matched to a gene: 8. CDR1 LNHDA and CDR2 SQIVND come from the germline V gene (reference sequence). This CDR3 contains 15 residues. The CDR3 loop is CASTPPGTGNQPQHF. CDR3 coding DNA: TGTGCCAGTACCCCACCCGGGACAGGGAATCAGCCCCAGCATTTT.

As concerns this clonotype: A far larger clone is one base from this, pointing to a likely read error. The rearrangement joins TRBV6-2 or TRBV6-3 to TRBJ1-1; 9 bases fit TRBD1. Germline CDR1 MNHEY, CDR2 SVGEGT. The CDR3 is 14 residues long. V lost 6 bases, J lost 4 bases, and 6 bases stayed unmatched. The CDR3 DNA sequence: TGTGCCAGCAGCCGAGGACAGGGGAGCACTGAAGCTTTCTTT. Its translation: CASSRGQGSTEAFF.

This clonotype was counted many times. The rearrangement uses TRBV20-1 and TRBJ1-1, with D uncertain. The CDR3 has 11 residues. Deletions cut 6 bases from V and 7 bases from J, with 12 bases between. Germline values: CDR1 DFQATT, CDR2 SNEGSKA (reference sequence). The CDR3 DNA reads TGCAGTGCAACATCGGGCCATGAAGCTTTCTTT. It yields the protein CSATSGHEAFF.

This clonotype came up many times. The V call is TRBV28, the J call TRBJ1-2, with 8 positions matching TRBD1. Germline loops: CDR1 MDHEN, CDR2 SYDVKM. The CDR3 loop spans 13 amino acids. After removal of 6 bases from V and 7 bases from J, the junction contained 7 bases not matched to a gene. As DNA, the CDR3 is TGTGCCAGCAGCATTGGACAGGGACGTGGCTACACCTTC. Amino acid sequence: CASSIGQGRGYTF.

This clonotype was counted ten times or more. This sequence joins TRBV7-9 and TRBJ2-7; D is perhaps TRBD1 (5 bases). Germline CDR1 reads SEHNR; CDR2 reads FQNEAQ (reference sequence). Trimming shortened V by 7 bases and J by 2 bases, and 18 bases separated the two germline ends. The CDR3 extends over 15 amino acids. The CDR3 loop is CASISQGAEPYEQYF. DNA of the CDR3: TGTGCCAGCATTTCTCAAGGGGCAGAACCCTACGAGCAGTACTTC.

This clonotype was seen a handful of times. The V call is TRBV7-6, the J call TRBJ1-4; a weak D match, TRBD1 (5 bases). Trimming stripped 2 bases from V and 7 bases from J, with 11 bases between. The CDR3 spans 14 residues. Germline V gene lookup returns CDR1 SGHVS and CDR2 FNYEAQ. Written as DNA, the CDR3 is TGTGCCAGCAGCTTACTTTTGGGGGGTGAAAAACTGTTTTTT. This sequence encodes CASSLLLGGEKLFF.

The sample holds many counts of this clonotype. This chain connects TRBV20-1 to TRBJ1-2; D is unclear. V was cut by 3 bases and J by 5 bases, with 10 bases left in between. This CDR3 is built from 12 residues. Germline lookup yields CDR1 DFQATT and CDR2 SNEGSKA (reference sequence). Here the CDR3 reads CSASGSSYGYTF. The DNA of the CDR3 is TGCAGTGCTAGTGGAAGTTCGTATGGCTACACCTTC.

This clonotype was seen repeatedly, ten times or more. This chain connects TRBV7-9 to TRBJ1-6, with D unresolved. Germline CDR1 and CDR2: SEHNR and FQNEAQ (reference sequence). The CDR3 runs to 14 residues. Trimming shortened V by 2 bases and J by 9 bases, and 11 bases separated the two germline ends. This CDR3 is CASSLLAGGSPLHF. CDR3 bases: TGTGCCAGCAGCTTATTGGCAGGAGGTTCACCCCTCCACTTT. Drawing the rest from reference TRBV7-9 and TRBJ1-6, the complete variable domain is DTGVSQNPRHKITKRGQNVTFRCDPISEHNRLYWYRQTLGQGPEFLTYFQNEAQLEKSRLLSDRFSAERPKGSFSTLEIQRTEQGDSAMYLCASSLLAGGSPLHFGNGTRLTVT.

The chain is built from TRBV7-9 and TRBJ2-3; 8 nucleotides match TRBD2. This CDR3 contains 16 residues. The germline V gene has CDR1 SEHNR and CDR2 FQNEAQ (reference sequence). Trimming removed 8 bases from V and 8 bases from J; junction bases left unmatched: 18. CDR3 loop: CASDHAVTGGQGTQYF. As DNA, the CDR3 is TGTGCCAGCGACCATGCCGTCACGGGGGGGCAGGGTACGCAGTATTTT.

CDR3: CASSSSPLAGGEQYF. The CDR3 DNA is TGTGCCAGCAGCTCAAGTCCTCTAGCGGGGGGCGAGCAGTACTTC. V is TRBV11-2 and J is TRBJ2-7; TRBD2 matches at 11 bases. This CDR3 contains 15 residues. Trimming cost V 4 bases and J 6 bases; bases outside gene matches: 8. Germline CDR1 SGHAT, CDR2 FQNNGV.

Worth noting for this clonotype: This sequence may be a read error, since a much larger clone differs from it by one base. The V and J genes are TRBV5-4 and TRBJ1-2; 8 nucleotides align to TRBD1. The ends lost 5 bases at V and 8 bases at J; junction bases unmatched: 11. Germline V gene sequence: CDR1 SGHNT, CDR2 YYREEE (reference sequence). CDR3 length: 14 residues. The CDR3 DNA follows: TGTGCCAGCAGATGGATGACAGGGGCGGGGGGCTACACCTTC. As protein: CASRWMTGAGGYTF. Full variable domain (rest looked up from reference TRBV5-4 and TRBJ1-2): ETGVTQSPTHLIKTRGQQVTLRCSSQSGHNTVSWYQQALGQGPQFIFQYYREEENGRGNFPPRFSGLQFPNYSSELNVNALELDDSALYLCASRWMTGAGGYTFGSGTRLTVV.

This clonotype was recorded many times. V is TRBV13 and J is TRBJ2-3; 12 nucleotides align to TRBD1. Germline CDR1 is PRHDT and CDR2 is FYEKMQ (reference sequence). V lost 4 bases to trimming and J lost 4 bases; unmatched junction nucleotides: 3. This CDR3 region has 15 residues. DNA of the CDR3: TGTGCCAGCAGCTCCGGGACAGGGGGCTCAGATACGCAGTATTTT. It translates to CASSSGTGGSDTQYF. Full variable domain (outside the CDR3, taken from reference TRBV13 and TRBJ2-3): AAGVIQSPRHLIKEKRETATLKCYPIPRHDTVYWYQQGPGQDPQFLISFYEKMQSDKGSIPDRFSAQQFSDYHSELNMSSLELGDSALYFCASSSGTGGSDTQYFGPGTRLTVL.

This clonotype was counted ten times or more. This chain connects TRBV9 to TRBJ1-3; D possibly corresponds to TRBD1 (5 bases). The CDR3 runs 18 residues. Germline values: CDR1 SGDLS, CDR2 YYNGEE. V lost 1 base, J lost 0 bases, and 17 bases lay in between. The CDR3 here is CASSVSTSRGSSGNTIYF. DNA for the CDR3: TGTGCCAGCAGCGTATCCACTTCGAGGGGAAGCTCTGGAAACACCATATATTTT.

This clonotype showed up many times. A read error may account for a junction end that differs from germline. This chain links TRBV6-5 with TRBJ1-4, with D perhaps TRBD1 (6 bases). Germline lookup yields CDR1 MNHEY and CDR2 SVGAGI. This CDR3 region has 19 residues. The CDR3 sequence: CASSHSPDRTFWTNEKLFF. CDR3 nucleotides: TGTGCCAGCAGTCACTCCCCAGACAGGACATTTTGGACTAATGAAAAACTGTTTTTT.

For this clonotype: This sequence is one base from a far larger clone and is likely a read error. The V call is TRBV28, the J call TRBJ2-1; D is unresolved. The end of the DNA fits TRBJ2-5 better, so the J call may be wrong. Germline V lookup: CDR1 MDHEN, CDR2 SYDVKM. The CDR3 consists of 15 residues. The CDR3 protein is CAGSFSISYGETQYF. The CDR3 nucleotides are TGTGCCGGCAGTTTTTCCATTAGCTATGGTGAGACCCAGTACTTC.

This clonotype was seen more than once but under ten times. One end of the junction fails to match germline, which may point to a read error. The chain uses TRBV6-1 and TRBJ1-2, with 8 bases aligning to TRBD1. Per germline, CDR1 MNHNS and CDR2 SASEGT. The CDR3 runs to 10 residues. The CDR3: CASRAGQADF. CDR3 DNA: TGTGCCAGCAGAGCGGGACAGGCAGACTTC.

Many counts were recorded for this clonotype. This sequence joins TRBV29-1 and TRBJ2-4, with D perhaps matching TRBD2 (5 bases). V was cut by 2 bases and J by 2 bases, with 13 bases left in between. This CDR3 contains 15 residues. Germline CDR1 is SQVTM and CDR2 is ANQGSEA. The CDR3 DNA is TGCAGCGTTGAAATTCGGGGTCACACCAAAAACATTCAGTACTTC. It encodes CSVEIRGHTKNIQYF.

Ten or more counts support this clonotype. The chain combines TRBV5-8 with TRBJ1-1, with D perhaps matching TRBD1 (5 bases). CDR3 length: 13 residues. V was shortened by 2 bases and J by 3 bases, with 8 bases between the two germline ends. Germline assignment: CDR1 SGHTS and CDR2 YDEGEE. CDR3 sequence (DNA): TGTGCCAGCAGCTTAGGGGAGGACACTGAAGCTTTCTTT. Its translation is CASSLGEDTEAFF.

This clonotype occurred many times. The chain links TRBV3-1 to TRBJ1-4; no clear D. CDR3 length: 15 residues. Trimming left V 3 bases short and J 3 bases short, with 11 bases between. Germline V gene lookup returns CDR1 LGHDT and CDR2 YNNKEL (reference sequence). CDR3 DNA sequence: TGTGCCAGCAGCCAGGGTGGAGTTCCTAATGAAAAACTGTTTTTT. It yields the protein CASSQGGVPNEKLFF.